These T cell receptor beta chains were read from a single sample in a study of CD8 T cells in ankylosing spondylitis. TCRdb re-analysed the 5' RACE reads in MiXCR, keeping a single row per CDR3 protein. The sample contains some 200,000 distinct CDR3 sequences, about 13% of which appear only once. Input material: blood, either unsorted or a sorted T cell fraction (not recorded which). The receptors stem from a male donor with ankylosing spondylitis or in good health (not recorded which). Each CDR3 is given with its conserved first and last residue. D genes are given only for firm matches. The size field is filled for only some rows; it gives once, few, many or a size class.

CDR3aa: CASSPGSGLAGYEQYF
CDR3nt: TGTGCCAGCAGCCCGGGGTCGGGACTAGCCGGCTACGAGCAGTACTTC
d_gene: TRBD2
j_gene: TRBJ2-7
v_gene: TRBV5-6
abundance: -

CDR3aa: CASSVEGETQYF
CDR3nt: TGTGCCAGCAGCGTAGAAGGAGAGACCCAGTACTTC
d_gene: -
j_gene: TRBJ2-5
v_gene: TRBV9
abundance: -

CDR3aa: CASSLRQDLSTDTQYF
CDR3nt: TGTGCCAGCAGCTTACGACAGGACCTCAGCACAGATACGCAGTATTTT
d_gene: -
j_gene: TRBJ2-3
v_gene: TRBV4-2
abundance: -

CDR3aa: CATSDGAGEQFF
CDR3nt: TGTGCCACCAGTGACGGGGCAGGTGAGCAGTTCTTC
d_gene: -
j_gene: TRBJ2-1
v_gene: TRBV24-1
abundance: few

CDR3aa: CASSSRDTVMEQYF
CDR3nt: TGTGCCAGCAGCTCCCGGGACACGGTTATGGAGCAGTACTTC
d_gene: -
j_gene: TRBJ2-7
v_gene: TRBV11-3
abundance: -

CDR3aa: CAWSLLAGVLTDTQYF
CDR3nt: TGTGCCTGGAGCCTACTAGCGGGGGTGCTCACAGATACGCAGTATTTT
d_gene: TRBD2
j_gene: TRBJ2-3
v_gene: TRBV30
abundance: -

CDR3aa: CSARDRLALKTDTQYF
CDR3nt: TGCAGTGCTAGAGATCGCCTAGCCCTCAAAACAGATACGCAGTATTTT
d_gene: -
j_gene: TRBJ2-3
v_gene: TRBV20-1
abundance: -

CDR3aa: CASSLGGQDIQYF
CDR3nt: TGTGCCAGCAGTTTAGGAGGGCAGGACATTCAGTACTTC
d_gene: -
j_gene: TRBJ2-4
v_gene: TRBV12-3/TRBV12-4
abundance: -

CDR3aa: CASSSGKWEQYF
CDR3nt: TGTGCCAGCAGCTCCGGAAAGTGGGAGCAGTACTTC
d_gene: -
j_gene: TRBJ2-7
v_gene: TRBV7-6
abundance: -

CDR3aa: CASSHTGLAGNNEQFF
CDR3nt: TGTGCCAGCAGCCACACCGGACTAGCGGGAAACAATGAGCAGTTCTTC
d_gene: TRBD2
j_gene: TRBJ2-1
v_gene: TRBV7-6
abundance: few

CDR3aa: CASSEEVAGGEETQYF
CDR3nt: TGTGCCAGCAGTGAGGAGGTAGCGGGAGGGGAAGAGACCCAGTACTTC
d_gene: TRBD2
j_gene: TRBJ2-5
v_gene: TRBV2
abundance: few

CDR3aa: CASSSRTVSTDTQYF
CDR3nt: TGTGCCAGCAGTTCCCGGACAGTTAGCACAGATACGCAGTATTTT
d_gene: -
j_gene: TRBJ2-3
v_gene: TRBV27
abundance: -

CDR3aa: CASSPSGGEGEETQYF
CDR3nt: TGCGCCAGCTCGCCTAGCGGGGGGGAGGGTGAAGAGACCCAGTACTTC
d_gene: TRBD2
j_gene: TRBJ2-5
v_gene: TRBV4-1
abundance: few

CDR3aa: CATSDFSGGELFF
CDR3nt: TGTGCCACCAGTGATTTCTCCGGCGGGGAGCTGTTTTTT
d_gene: -
j_gene: TRBJ2-2
v_gene: TRBV24-1
abundance: few

CDR3aa: CSVQDPGGAYEQYF
CDR3nt: TGCAGCGTTCAGGACCCTGGAGGGGCCTACGAGCAGTACTTC
d_gene: -
j_gene: TRBJ2-7
v_gene: TRBV29-1
abundance: many

CDR3aa: CASSSGVGSAYYNEQFF
CDR3nt: TGTGCCAGCAGCTCCGGCGTAGGTAGCGCCTACTACAATGAGCAGTTCTTC
d_gene: -
j_gene: TRBJ2-1
v_gene: TRBV11-2
abundance: -

CDR3aa: CASSQDQGGYTF
CDR3nt: TGCGCCAGCAGCCAAGATCAGGGTGGCTACACCTTC
d_gene: -
j_gene: TRBJ1-2
v_gene: TRBV4-1
abundance: few

CDR3aa: CASSFRGQEQETQYF
CDR3nt: TGTGCCAGCAGCTTCCGGGGCCAGGAACAAGAGACCCAGTACTTC
d_gene: -
j_gene: TRBJ2-5
v_gene: TRBV7-9
abundance: -

CDR3aa: CASSLSGQGYTEAFF
CDR3nt: TGTGCCAGCAGTTTATCAGGGCAGGGGTACACTGAAGCTTTCTTT
d_gene: -
j_gene: TRBJ1-1
v_gene: TRBV27
abundance: -

CDR3aa: CASSPISVGGPGYEQYF
CDR3nt: TGTGCCAGCAGCCCCATCTCCGTTGGGGGCCCGGGGTACGAGCAGTACTTC
d_gene: -
j_gene: TRBJ2-7
v_gene: TRBV27
abundance: -

CDR3aa: CASSFQRGGAGELFF
CDR3nt: TGTGCCAGCAGTTTCCAACGGGGAGGGGCCGGGGAGCTGTTTTTT
d_gene: TRBD2
j_gene: TRBJ2-2
v_gene: TRBV27
abundance: few

CDR3aa: CASSYNRDTGELFF
CDR3nt: TGTGCCAGCAGTTACAACAGGGATACCGGGGAGCTGTTTTTT
d_gene: -
j_gene: TRBJ2-2
v_gene: TRBV6-5
abundance: -

CDR3aa: CASSSHGTPYPAMQYF
CDR3nt: TGCGCCAGCAGCTCCCACGGGACCCCATATCCCGCTATGCAGTATTTT
d_gene: -
j_gene: TRBJ2-3
v_gene: TRBV5-1
abundance: few

CDR3aa: CASSLAGGRGDEQFF
CDR3nt: TGTGCCAGCAGTTTAGCGGGAGGACGGGGCGACGAGCAGTTCTTC
d_gene: -
j_gene: TRBJ2-1
v_gene: TRBV12-3/TRBV12-4
abundance: few

CDR3aa: CAWSVLGLNEQFF
CDR3nt: TGTGCCTGGAGTGTACTCGGGCTTAATGAGCAGTTCTTC
d_gene: -
j_gene: TRBJ2-1
v_gene: TRBV30
abundance: few

CDR3aa: CASSYRVGEGNTEAFF
CDR3nt: TGTGCCAGCAGTTATCGAGTAGGGGAGGGGAACACTGAAGCTTTCTTT
d_gene: -
j_gene: TRBJ1-1
v_gene: TRBV6-2/TRBV6-3
abundance: -

CDR3aa: CASSSTGIFNEQFF
CDR3nt: TGTGCCAGCAGCTCGACAGGGATATTCAATGAGCAGTTCTTC
d_gene: TRBD1
j_gene: TRBJ2-1
v_gene: TRBV11-2
abundance: few

CDR3aa: CSARSLAGGANTGELFF
CDR3nt: TGCAGTGCTAGATCGCTAGCGGGGGGCGCGAACACCGGGGAGCTGTTTTTT
d_gene: TRBD2
j_gene: TRBJ2-2
v_gene: TRBV20-1
abundance: -

CDR3aa: CASSFSRNSNQPQHF
CDR3nt: TGTGCCAGCAGCTTTTCCAGGAATAGCAATCAGCCCCAGCATTTT
d_gene: -
j_gene: TRBJ1-5
v_gene: TRBV7-8
abundance: -

CDR3aa: CASSLTEGNEQFF
CDR3nt: TGTGCCAGCAGCTTGACTGAGGGGAATGAGCAGTTCTTC
d_gene: -
j_gene: TRBJ2-1
v_gene: TRBV11-3
abundance: -

CDR3aa: CASSLSTYEQYF
CDR3nt: TGTGCCAGCAGTTTATCGACCTACGAGCAGTACTTC
d_gene: -
j_gene: TRBJ2-7
v_gene: TRBV12-3/TRBV12-4
abundance: many

CDR3aa: CASSETGNGGEQYF
CDR3nt: TGCGCCAGCAGCGAAACAGGGAATGGGGGCGAGCAGTACTTC
d_gene: -
j_gene: TRBJ2-7
v_gene: TRBV5-1
abundance: many

CDR3aa: CASSPGLAGGSSYNEQFF
CDR3nt: TGTGCCAGCAGTCCGGGACTAGCGGGAGGTAGCTCCTACAATGAGCAGTTCTTC
d_gene: TRBD2
j_gene: TRBJ2-1
v_gene: TRBV27
abundance: many

CDR3aa: CSAAGTRPYEQYF
CDR3nt: TGCAGTGCAGCCGGGACTAGGCCTTACGAGCAGTACTTC
d_gene: TRBD2
j_gene: TRBJ2-7
v_gene: TRBV20-1
abundance: -

CDR3aa: CASRKGASGVNTGELFF
CDR3nt: TGTGCCAGCAGGAAAGGGGCTAGCGGGGTGAACACCGGGGAGCTGTTTTTT
d_gene: TRBD2
j_gene: TRBJ2-2
v_gene: TRBV6-1
abundance: few

CDR3aa: CASSLSTSYNEQFF
CDR3nt: TGTGCCAGCAGTTTATCGACCTCCTACAATGAGCAGTTCTTC
d_gene: -
j_gene: TRBJ2-1
v_gene: TRBV27
abundance: many

CDR3aa: CASSEASTGSYEQYF
CDR3nt: TGTGCCAGCAGTGAAGCGTCGACAGGCTCCTACGAGCAGTACTTC
d_gene: -
j_gene: TRBJ2-7
v_gene: TRBV6-1
abundance: few

CDR3aa: CASLPPGLHPTGNEQFF
CDR3nt: TGTGCCAGTCTACCTCCGGGACTCCACCCCACGGGGAATGAGCAGTTCTTC
d_gene: -
j_gene: TRBJ2-1
v_gene: TRBV27
abundance: few

CDR3aa: CASSMCPGGLIAHEQYF
CDR3nt: TGTGCCAGCAGCATGTGCCCCGGGGGCCTTATAGCCCACGAGCAGTACTTC
d_gene: -
j_gene: TRBJ2-7
v_gene: TRBV21-1
abundance: -

CDR3aa: CASSYSGQVNTEAFF
CDR3nt: TGTGCCAGCAGTTACTCGGGACAGGTGAACACTGAAGCTTTCTTT
d_gene: TRBD1
j_gene: TRBJ1-1
v_gene: TRBV6-5
abundance: -

CDR3aa: CASSQRDRGSSNEKLFF
CDR3nt: TGCGCCAGCAGCCAACGGGACAGAGGATCTTCGAATGAAAAACTGTTTTTT
d_gene: TRBD1
j_gene: TRBJ1-4
v_gene: TRBV4-1
abundance: many

CDR3aa: CASSLAPDQGKVYEQYF
CDR3nt: TGTGCCAGCAGCTTAGCGCCCGACCAGGGGAAGGTCTACGAGCAGTACTTC
d_gene: -
j_gene: TRBJ2-7
v_gene: TRBV7-8
abundance: few

CDR3aa: CAIADRPNTGELFF
CDR3nt: TGTGCCATCGCGGACAGGCCGAACACCGGGGAGCTGTTTTTT
d_gene: TRBD1
j_gene: TRBJ2-2
v_gene: TRBV15
abundance: few

CDR3aa: CASSSNDPAGTEAFF
CDR3nt: TGTGCCAGCAGTTCGAACGACCCGGCGGGGACTGAAGCTTTCTTT
d_gene: -
j_gene: TRBJ1-1
v_gene: TRBV6-5
abundance: few

CDR3aa: CASREQGARTEAFF
CDR3nt: TGTGCCAGCAGGGAACAGGGGGCGCGGACTGAAGCTTTCTTT
d_gene: TRBD1
j_gene: TRBJ1-1
v_gene: TRBV14
abundance: few

CDR3aa: CASSRSSGANVLTF
CDR3nt: TGTGCCAGCAGTCGGAGCTCTGGGGCCAACGTCCTGACTTTC
d_gene: -
j_gene: TRBJ2-6
v_gene: TRBV6-1
abundance: few